Listed here are 2 T cell receptor beta chains from one sample, sequenced in a study of T-cell reconstitution after alpha-beta-depleted transplantation in children. Construction of the TCRbeta library involved unique molecular identifiers. TCRdb processed the PCR reads anew with MiXCR; each CDR3 protein has one entry. The repertoire includes about 870,000 distinct CDR3 sequences, approximately 15% of them detected once, and approximately 5% sits in the top ten. The specimen was PBMCs, mostly from graft donor cells, collected 360 days after TCRalphabeta/CD19-depleted stem cell transplant. The receptor set was obtained from a male patient younger than 18 who had a stem cell transplant for acute lymphoblastic leukemia, so the T cells may come from the graft donor.

This clonotype appeared many times. The chain joins TRBV29-1 to TRBJ2-5; TRBD2 aligns across 8 bases. CDR1 and CDR2 (germline): SQVTM, ANQGSEA. CDR3 size: 15 residues. The V and J ends lost 5 bases and 2 bases, in that order; junction bases with no gene match: 10. The CDR3 DNA is TGCAGCGTTACCCCTTTGCTAGCGGGTCAAGAGACCCAGTACTTC. Its protein is CSVTPLLAGQETQYF.

Only a few counts were recorded for this clonotype. This sequence joins TRBV2 and TRBJ2-3; possibly TRBD1 for D (6 bases). The CDR3 covers 14 residues. CDR1 and CDR2 from the germline V gene are SNHLY and FYNNEI. V dropped 7 bases and J dropped 4 bases, with 15 bases sitting between them. The DNA of the CDR3 is TGTGCCAGCATCAGGGGCGCAGATGCAGATACGCAGTATTTT. Amino acid sequence: CASIRGADADTQYF.